Listed here are 20 T cell receptor beta chains from one sample, sequenced in a study of tumor and adjacent non-tumor tissue in lung cancer. The library came from three nested PCR rounds adapted from ARM-PCR protocols. TCRdb ran MiXCR on the multiplex PCR reads and lists one entry per CDR3 protein. The sample consists of about 110,000 distinct CDR3 sequences, around 80% of them appearing once. The template was RNA from unsorted bulk tissue. The sample consisted of lung tumor tissue. These receptors were obtained from a woman aged 55 to 70 with non-small cell lung cancer.

Worth noting for this clonotype: One junction end disagrees with the germline gene, perhaps due to a read error. The gene calls are TRBV10-1 and TRBJ1-1; 12 nucleotides agree with TRBD1. The CDR3 extends over 15 amino acids. The germline V gene encodes CDR1 WNHNN and CDR2 SYGVQD (reference sequence). Written as DNA, the CDR3 is TGTGCCATCTACCCTGGGACAGGGGGCCTGACTGAACCTTTCTTT. Its protein product is CAIYPGTGGLTEPFF.

This clonotype was recorded a few times. This sequence may be a read error, since a much larger clone differs from it by one base. The chain recombines TRBV6-2 or TRBV6-3 with TRBJ1-1; D gene ambiguous. This CDR3 is 13 amino acids long. CDR1 and CDR2 (germline): MNHEY, SVGEGT. The V gene lost 2 bases and the J gene lost 3 bases, with 7 bases spanning the gap. The DNA for the CDR3 is TGTGCCAGCAGTTACGTGAGGGACACTGAAGCTTTCTTT. It specifies CASSYVRDTEAFF.

On this clonotype: A read error is possible here, since a much larger clone lies one base away. The chain joins TRBV6-6 to TRBJ1-1; D gene uncertain. The ends were cut back, 6 bases at V and 6 bases at J, with 11 bases in the middle. The CDR3 is made up of 12 amino acids. Germline V gene lookup returns CDR1 MNHNY and CDR2 SVGAGI (reference sequence). The CDR3 sequence: CASRDGLSEAFF. In nucleotides, the CDR3 is TGTGCCAGCAGAGACGGACTCTCTGAAGCTTTCTTT.

With respect to this clonotype: The conserved closing phenylalanine or tryptophan is absent in this CDR3, likely reflecting a read error. This chain links TRBV28 with TRBJ2-7; 7 bases agree with TRBD2. V lost 7 bases and J lost 0; bases outside the gene matches: 12. CDR1 is MDHEN, CDR2 SYDVKM, per germline. This CDR3 has 16 amino acids. The CDR3 coding sequence is TGTGCCAGCACCTCCCCGGGGGGAAGCAGCTCCTACGAGCAGTACATC. Translation: CASTSPGGSSSYEQYI.

In the case of this clonotype: This likely comes from a read error, as the CDR3 has no conserved phenylalanine or tryptophan at its end. This chain connects TRBV20-1 to TRBJ2-1; no reliable D call. CDR3 length: 15 residues. Per the germline V gene, CDR1 is DFQATT and CDR2 is SNEGSKA (reference sequence). CDR3 nucleotides: TGCAGTGCTAGAGATGACCACCGCTCCTACAATGAACAGTTCTCC. This sequence encodes CSARDDHRSYNEQFS.

Note on this clonotype: At one boundary the junction diverges from the germline segment, which might be a read error. The chain combines TRBV5-1 with TRBJ2-3; unclear D gene. The CDR3 covers 12 residues. Germline V CDR1 and CDR2: SGHRS, YFSETQ. The CDR3 bases are TGCGCCAGCAGCTTGGATGTAGATACGCGGTATTTT. Encoded protein: CASSLDVDTRYF.

This clonotype came up a few times. Being one base from a much bigger clone, this may be a read error. The DNA of the CDR3 is TGCGTCAGCAGAAGCGGGACAGGCACAGATACGCAGTATTTT. Protein sequence: CVSRSGTGTDTQYF. This sequence joins TRBV4-3 and TRBJ2-3; D is possibly TRBD1 or TRBD2 (7 bases each). Germline V gene data show CDR1 as LGHNA and CDR2 as YSLEER. CDR3 length: 14 residues.

This clonotype showed up just once. V is TRBV11-2 and J is TRBJ2-5; maybe TRBD2 (5 bases). The V gene's germline CDR1 is SGHAT and CDR2 FQNNGV. The CDR3 runs 17 residues. The V gene lost 10 bases and the J gene lost 1 base, with 25 bases spanning the gap. The CDR3 spells CANSRPPSGFIQETQYF. CDR3 DNA sequence: TGTGCCAACAGTCGCCCGCCCAGCGGATTTATCCAAGAGACCCAGTACTTC.

On this clonotype itself: One junction end does not reproduce the germline sequence, and a read error may be involved. This sequence joins TRBV11-3 and TRBJ2-7, with D possibly matching TRBD2 (6 bases). Germline CDR1 and CDR2: SGHNT and YENEEA. The CDR3 consists of 15 residues. CDR3 sequence: CANSPVEGGSYEQYF. DNA for the CDR3: TGTGCCAACAGCCCCGTGGAGGGTGGGTCCTACGAGCAGTACTTC.

The chain combines TRBV4-3 with TRBJ2-2; 7 nucleotides line up with TRBD2. The junction had 11 bases not matched to a gene; V was cut back by 0 bases and J by 4 bases. CDR1 is LGHNA, CDR2 YSLEER, per germline. This CDR3 has 18 residues. The CDR3 region is CASSQEVTGRVPTGELFF. In nucleotides, the CDR3 is TGCGCCAGCAGCCAAGAAGTTACTGGGAGGGTCCCCACCGGGGAGCTGTTTTTT.

The table lists this clonotype with a count of one. The chain is built from TRBV6-1 and TRBJ2-1; a possible D gene is TRBD2 (6 bases). The CDR3 is made up of 16 amino acids. Germline V CDR1 and CDR2: MNHNS, SASEGT. CDR3 nucleotides: TGTTCTAGCAGCGCAGAAGCGGGCTTATCCTACAATGAGCAGTTCTTC. Encoded protein: CSSSAEAGLSYNEQFF.

The V and J genes are TRBV11-1 and TRBJ2-1; D possibly uses TRBD1 or TRBD2 (6 bases each). Looked up from germline, CDR1 is SGHAT and CDR2 is FQDESV (reference sequence). Trimming left V 10 bases short and J 12 bases short, with 22 bases between. This CDR3 is built from 13 residues. The CDR3: CANRRLGGSVQFF. The CDR3 nucleotides are TGTGCCAACAGGCGCCTAGGGGGGAGCGTGCAGTTCTTC.

The chain combines TRBV11-2 with TRBJ2-3, with D possibly TRBD2 on 5 matching bases. This CDR3 has 15 residues. V dropped 6 bases and J dropped 4 bases, with 17 bases sitting between them. CDR1 is SGHAT and CDR2 is FQNNGV in the germline V gene. The CDR3 protein is CASSLEVRVPDTQYF. The DNA for the CDR3 is TGTGCCAGCAGTCTGGAGGTTAGGGTCCCAGATACGCAGTATTTT.

Of note for this clonotype: A single base separates this from a much larger clone, so it may be a read error. This chain links TRBV28 with TRBJ1-1, with a possible D match to TRBD1 (5 bases). CDR1 is MDHEN, CDR2 SYDVKM, per germline. The CDR3 is 14 amino acids. With 3 bases removed from V and 5 bases from J, the gap between germline ends came to 13 bases. This CDR3 is CASSFGGFKTEAFF. The CDR3 coding sequence is TGTGCCAGCAGTTTCGGGGGATTTAAAACTGAAGCTTTCTTT.

This clonotype was seen many times. The chain is built from TRBV20-1 and TRBJ2-7; no clear D. CDR1 is DFQATT and CDR2 is SNEGSKA in the germline V gene (reference sequence). V was shortened by 5 bases and J by 7 bases, with 15 bases between the two germline ends. This CDR3 region has 12 residues. CDR3 DNA: TGCAGTGCTCCGGACCCCCTAGGAGAGCAGTACTTC. It is translated as CSAPDPLGEQYF.

Points on this clonotype: Sequence at one end of the junction differs from germline and may be a read error. The chain recombines TRBV11-1 with TRBJ2-7; D might be TRBD2 (5 bases). The CDR3 has 14 amino acids. The germline CDR1 and CDR2 sequences are SGHAT and FQDESV (reference sequence). The CDR3 loop reads CVSGTSPESYEQYF. In DNA form, the CDR3 reads TGTGTCAGCGGTACGTCTCCTGAGTCCTACGAGCAGTACTTC.

The rearrangement links TRBV9 to TRBJ2-5, with 7 bases aligning to TRBD2. This CDR3 comprises 15 residues. The germline CDR1 and CDR2 sequences are SGDLS and YYNGEE. J was trimmed by 3 bases and V by 0 bases; bases with no gene match: 5. The CDR3 DNA is TGTGCCAGCAGCGTAGTTTATGGGAGGGAAGAGACCCAGTACTTC. Its translation is CASSVVYGREETQYF.

Details on this clonotype: Lacking the conserved final phenylalanine or tryptophan, this CDR3 likely reflects a read error. The V gene is TRBV11-2, the J gene TRBJ2-7, with no clear D. Trimming cost V 3 bases and J 6 bases, with 12 bases left between them. This CDR3 contains 13 residues. CDR1 and CDR2 (germline): SGHAT, FQNNGV. CDR3 nucleotides: TGTGCCAGCAGCTTGGTATCGGCCCGCGAGCAGTACTCC. The encoded protein is CASSLVSAREQYS.

A word on this clonotype: This sequence may be a read error, since a much larger clone differs from it by one base. This chain uses TRBV6-5 with TRBJ1-3; D possibly corresponds to TRBD1 (6 bases). CDR1 is MNHEY and CDR2 is SVGAGI in the germline V gene. This CDR3 has 15 amino acids. The CDR3 DNA follows: TGTTCCAGCAGTTACACCGAGGGGGCTGGAAACACCATATATTTT. Translation: CSSSYTEGAGNTIYF.

With regard to this clonotype: A single base separates this from a much larger clone, so it may be a read error. The gene calls are TRBV12-3 or TRBV12-4 and TRBJ2-2; D is uncertain. Trimming removed 5 bases from V and 4 bases from J, with 11 bases in between. This CDR3 is built from 14 residues. For the CDR3, the DNA is TGTGCCAGCAGTCCACCCGTGGGCACCGGGGAGCTGTTTTTT. Its translation: CASSPPVGTGELFF.